A single sample is the source of the 10 T cell receptor beta chains below, sequenced in a study of T cell responses to AZD1222 COVID-19 vaccine. Profiled with immunoSEQ multiplex PCR; TCRdb holds only in-frame clones, not every one. The data hold approximately 100,000 clones, with around 92% observed a single time. Material: peripheral blood, obtained on day 0 of AZD1222 vaccination. These receptors were taken from an adult in good health.

This sequence joins TRBV19 and TRBJ2-3; TRBD1 matches 7 bases. The germline V gene has CDR1 LNHDA and CDR2 SQIVND (reference sequence). This CDR3 region has 15 residues. The V gene end was trimmed by 5 bases and the J gene end by 1 base; junction bases not matched to a gene: 6. The chain's CDR3 is CASSADRERTDTQYF. The DNA of the CDR3 is TGTGCCAGTAGTGCAGACAGGGAGCGCACAGATACGCAGTATTTT.

This clone appeared a single time. V gene TRBV20-1 combines with J gene TRBJ2-1; 9 bases line up with TRBD1. With 3 bases clipped from V and 6 bases from J, the junction kept 6 bases outside the gene matches. The CDR3 spans 14 residues. Germline-derived CDR1 and CDR2 are DFQATT and SNEGSKA (reference sequence). The CDR3, as DNA: TGCAGTGCTAGTCAGGGACAGGGAGGCAATGAGCAGTTCTTC. Protein product: CSASQGQGGNEQFF.

The rearrangement uses TRBV12-3 or TRBV12-4 and TRBJ2-3; D unresolved. The CDR3 extends over 13 amino acids. Trimming stripped 2 bases from V and 8 bases from J, with 11 bases between. The CDR3 DNA sequence: TGTGCCAGCAGTTTAACTGGATCTGGTACGCAGTATTTT. This sequence encodes CASSLTGSGTQYF.

The chain employs TRBV6-1 and TRBJ2-7, with TRBD2 identical over 10 bases. Trimming cost V 3 bases and J 3 bases; bases outside gene matches: 5. The CDR3 runs to 15 residues. The V gene's germline CDR1 is MNHNS and CDR2 SASEGT. CDR3 coding DNA: TGTGCCAGCAGTGACGTGAGCGGGAGGGACTACGAGCAGTACTTC. Encoded protein: CASSDVSGRDYEQYF.

V usage is TRBV5-1 and J usage is TRBJ2-3; 8 nucleotides line up with TRBD2. The germline V gene has CDR1 SGHRS and CDR2 YFSETQ. CDR3 length equals 16 residues. After removal of 0 bases from V and 6 bases from J, the junction contained 9 bases not matched to a gene. The CDR3 loop reads CASSLDGGVSWDTQYF. For the CDR3, the DNA is TGCGCCAGCAGCTTGGACGGGGGGGTATCGTGGGATACGCAGTATTTT.

This chain joins TRBV30 and TRBJ1-2, with D uncertain. The CDR3 extends over 12 amino acids. The V end was cut by 3 bases, the J end by 0 bases, with 5 bases between. Germline CDR1 is GTSNPN and CDR2 is SVGIG (reference sequence). CDR3 in amino acids: CAWSRANYGYTF. The CDR3 DNA reads as TGTGCCTGGAGCCGAGCTAACTATGGCTACACCTTC.

This clone was observed a handful of times. This rearrangement joins TRBV7-2 to TRBJ1-3, with a possible D match to TRBD1 (5 bases). The CDR3 totals 14 residues. Germline values: CDR1 SGHTA, CDR2 FQGNSA. V was trimmed by 0 bases and J by 8 bases, leaving 11 bases between them. The CDR3 coding sequence is TGTGCCAGCAGCTTAGCTAGACAGCAAGACACCATATATTTT. Translated: CASSLARQQDTIYF.

The chain uses TRBV6-5 and TRBJ1-5; D remains ambiguous. This CDR3 is 13 amino acids long. V lost 6 bases and J 0 bases, leaving 6 bases between the germline ends. Germline loops: CDR1 MNHEY, CDR2 SVGAGI. CDR3 coding DNA: TGTGCCAGCAGATCACATAGCAATCAGCCCCAGCATTTT. Amino acids: CASRSHSNQPQHF.

The chain uses TRBV2 and TRBJ2-7, with 7 bases that match TRBD1. Trimming took 4 bases from V and 1 from J; bases not matched to a gene: 19. The CDR3 runs to 19 residues. Germline assignment: CDR1 SNHLY and CDR2 FYNNEI. This CDR3 is CASSVGRQGKRGQSYEQYF. CDR3 in DNA: TGTGCCAGCAGTGTGGGGAGACAGGGAAAGAGGGGTCAATCCTACGAGCAGTACTTC.

J is TRBJ2-1 and V is TRBV10-3; a possible D gene is TRBD2 (6 bases). Germline CDR1 ENHRY, CDR2 SYGVKD. The CDR3 covers 16 residues. V lost 11 bases and J lost 8, with 28 bases in between. CDR3 sequence reads: CASKSQEVGLVHEQFF. CDR3 nucleotide sequence: TGTGCCTCAAAATCCCAGGAGGTGGGACTCGTCCATGAGCAGTTCTTC.